A selection of T cell receptor beta chains follows, all from one sample in a study of beta chain features in type 1 diabetes. Sequenced by immunoSEQ multiplex PCR; TCRdb stores in-frame clones only, minus some. The table lists 330,000 or so clones, 15% to 20% of them singletons. The material sequenced was naive CD4+ T cells from blood. All receptors derive from a woman aged 18-29 years in good health. Each CDR3 is given with its conserved first and last residue. D genes are given only for firm matches. Where a row states a size, it is once, few, many or the class of an expanded clone; other rows omit it.

few	NA	TRBV15	TRBJ2-7	TGTGCCACCAGCAGAGGGGAGGACTACGAGCAGTACTTC	CATSRGEDYEQYF
NA	NA	TRBV7-8	TRBJ2-3	TGTGCCAGCAGCCTACCCCTAGCGTCTAGCACAGATACGCAGTATTTT	CASSLPLASSTDTQYF
few	NA	TRBV7-9	TRBJ1-3	TGTGCCAGCAGCTTAAAACAGGGAGGAAACACCATATATTTT	CASSLKQGGNTIYF
few	TRBD1	TRBV29-1	TRBJ1-5	TGCAGCGTGGGGACAGGCAATCAGCCCCAGCATTTT	CSVGTGNQPQHF
few	TRBD1	TRBV5-1	TRBJ1-1	TGCGCCAGCAGCTTGGAGCAGGGGGCTACTGAAGCTTTCTTT	CASSLEQGATEAFF
NA	TRBD1	TRBV30	TRBJ2-3	TGTGCCTCCTCCAGGACAGGCCTCAGCACAGATACGCAGTATTTT	CASSRTGLSTDTQYF
NA	TRBD2	TRBV2	TRBJ2-4	TGTGCCTCGGATCCACGGGGGGAGGACATTCAGTACTTC	CASDPRGEDIQYF
few	NA	TRBV4-1	TRBJ1-2	TGCGCCAGCAGCCAAGTAATAGCATCTTCCTATGGCTACACCTTC	CASSQVIASSYGYTF
few	TRBD1	TRBV28	TRBJ2-5	TGTGCCAGCAGTCTAAACTTCTGGGGGACAGGGGCCTTTGAGACCCAGTACTTC	CASSLNFWGTGAFETQYF
NA	TRBD1	TRBV30	TRBJ1-1	TGTGCCTGGACAGGACAGGGAGGCACTGAAGCTTTCTTT	CAWTGQGGTEAFF